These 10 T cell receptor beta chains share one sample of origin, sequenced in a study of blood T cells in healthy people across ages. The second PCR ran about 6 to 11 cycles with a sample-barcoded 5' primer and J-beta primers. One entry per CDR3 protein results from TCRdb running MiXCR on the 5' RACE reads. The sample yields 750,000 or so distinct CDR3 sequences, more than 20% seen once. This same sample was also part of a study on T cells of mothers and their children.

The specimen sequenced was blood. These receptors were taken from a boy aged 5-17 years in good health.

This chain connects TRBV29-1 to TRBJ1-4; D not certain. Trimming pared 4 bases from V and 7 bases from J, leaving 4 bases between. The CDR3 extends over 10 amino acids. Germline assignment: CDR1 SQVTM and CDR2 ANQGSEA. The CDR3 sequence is CSVVGEKLFF. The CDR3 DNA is TGCAGCGTTGTGGGTGAAAAACTGTTTTTT. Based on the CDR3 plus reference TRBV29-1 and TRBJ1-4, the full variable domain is SAVISQKPSRDICQRGTSLTIQCQVDSQVTMMFWYRQQPGQSLTLIATANQGSEATYESGFVIDKFPISRPNLTFSTLTVSNMSPEDSSIYLCSVVGEKLFFGSGTQLSVL.

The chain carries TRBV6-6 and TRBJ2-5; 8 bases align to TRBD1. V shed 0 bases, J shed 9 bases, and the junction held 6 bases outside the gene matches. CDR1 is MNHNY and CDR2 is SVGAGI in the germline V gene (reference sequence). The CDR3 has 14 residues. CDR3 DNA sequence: TGTGCCAGCAGTTACTCGAATTCACAGGGGGCCCAGTACTTC. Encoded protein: CASSYSNSQGAQYF.

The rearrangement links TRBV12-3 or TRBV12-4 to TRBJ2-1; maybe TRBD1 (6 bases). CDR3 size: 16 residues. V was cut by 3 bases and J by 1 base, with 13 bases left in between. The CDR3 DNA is TGTGCCAGCAGTTTTACAGGGAGTAGGTCCTACAATGAGCAGTTCTTC. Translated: CASSFTGSRSYNEQFF.

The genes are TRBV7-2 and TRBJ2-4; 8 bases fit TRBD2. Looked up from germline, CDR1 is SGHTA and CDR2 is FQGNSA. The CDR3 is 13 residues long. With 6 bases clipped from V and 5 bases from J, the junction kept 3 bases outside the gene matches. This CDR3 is CASRPSGQNIQYF. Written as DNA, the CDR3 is TGTGCCAGCAGGCCTAGCGGGCAAAACATTCAGTACTTC.

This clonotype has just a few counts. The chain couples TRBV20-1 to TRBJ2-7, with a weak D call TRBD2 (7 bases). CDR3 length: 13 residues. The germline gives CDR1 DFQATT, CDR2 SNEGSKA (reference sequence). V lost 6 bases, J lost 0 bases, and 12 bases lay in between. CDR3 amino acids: CSAQRGGSYEQYF. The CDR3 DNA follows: TGCAGTGCCCAGAGGGGGGGCTCCTACGAGCAGTACTTC.

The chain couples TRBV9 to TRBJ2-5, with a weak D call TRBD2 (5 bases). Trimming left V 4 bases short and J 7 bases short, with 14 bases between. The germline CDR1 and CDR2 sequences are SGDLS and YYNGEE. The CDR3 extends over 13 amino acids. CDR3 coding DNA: TGTGCCAGCAGCTCGCGCCAAGAGGGGACCCAGTACTTC. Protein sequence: CASSSRQEGTQYF.

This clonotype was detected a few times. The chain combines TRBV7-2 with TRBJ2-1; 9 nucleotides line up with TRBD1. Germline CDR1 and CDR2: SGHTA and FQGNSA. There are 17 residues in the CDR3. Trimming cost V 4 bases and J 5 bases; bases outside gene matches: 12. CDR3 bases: TGTGCCAGCAGCTCTACCCTTGGACAGGGGCGGCACAATGAGCAGTTCTTC. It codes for CASSSTLGQGRHNEQFF.

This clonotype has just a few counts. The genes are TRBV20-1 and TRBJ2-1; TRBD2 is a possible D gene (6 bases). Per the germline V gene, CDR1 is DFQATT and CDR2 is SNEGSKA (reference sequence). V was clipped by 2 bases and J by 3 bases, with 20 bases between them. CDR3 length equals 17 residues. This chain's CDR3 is CSARLALDQVYYNEQFF. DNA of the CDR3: TGCAGTGCTAGACTAGCGTTAGACCAGGTATACTACAATGAGCAGTTCTTC.

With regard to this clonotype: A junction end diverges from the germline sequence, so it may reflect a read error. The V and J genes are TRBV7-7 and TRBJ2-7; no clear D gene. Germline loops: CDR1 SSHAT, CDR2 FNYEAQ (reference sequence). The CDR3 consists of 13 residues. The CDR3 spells CASSPNPDAEQYF. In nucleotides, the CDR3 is TGTGCTAGCAGCCCAAACCCCGATGCCGAGCAGTACTTC.

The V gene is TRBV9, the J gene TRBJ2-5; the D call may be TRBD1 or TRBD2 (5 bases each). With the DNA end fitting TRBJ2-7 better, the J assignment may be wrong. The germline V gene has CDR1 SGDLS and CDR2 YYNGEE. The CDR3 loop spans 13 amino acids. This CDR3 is CASSGGTHNEQYF. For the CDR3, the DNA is TGTGCCAGCAGCGGTGGGACGCACAACGAGCAGTACTTC.